This TCR delta chain was sequenced during a study of gamma-delta T cells after stem cell transplantation (dated by TCRdb to 2015 to 2016). Receptors were amplified or captured by RT-PCR. Sequenced on an Illumina MiSeq. TCRdb reprocessed the public data with the CATT caller; entries with the same nucleotide sequence were combined afterwards. For this sample the table gives about 1,400 delta-chain clones, of which approximately 14% were detected only once. The ten largest clones take up about 50% of the sample. The CDR3 measures 24 amino acids from cysteine to phenylalanine. Of the read, only the CDR3 DNA is kept; its 72 bases are in frame from base 1. V is trimmed back by 1 base and J by 0 bases, and the junction contains 29 bases that no gene match accounts for. The germline V gene (reference sequence) sets CDR1 to TVYSNPD and CDR2 to GDNSRS. This clone was counted between two and nine times. Its binding antigen is unknown. TCRdb assigns this DNA the protein of a much larger clone, which departs from its translation at residue 6; this likely reflects a read error, and the protein shown comes from translating the DNA.

Sequencing was performed on gamma-delta T cells. This sequence originates from a human donor. It is not recorded whose cells these are; they may come from a transplant donor. The chain uses TRDV3 and TRDJ1; TRDD3 fits 13 bases in the junction. The CDR3 reads CAFNRRPPLRGLGDTRGNTDKLIF. The nucleotide sequence is given as TGTGCCTTTAATCGGAGACCCCCACTACGGGGACTGGGGGATACGCGGGGGAACACCGATAAACTCATCTTT.